The T cell receptor (beta chain) described here comes from a study of T cells in Graves' hyperthyroidism and ophthalmopathy. On the study more broadly: Blood from the periphery was taken at initial diagnosis, before any treatment.

The CDR3 regions of TCR beta were amplified from RNA transcripts. An initial round of RT-PCR targeting the TCR CDR3 relied on the HTBI primer set. TCRdb recomputed calls from the multiplex PCR reads with MiXCR, one row per CDR3 protein. The sample records about 400,000 distinct CDR3 sequences, about 14% being singletons. The V gene lost 5 bases and the J gene lost 10 bases, with 27 bases spanning the gap. The germline V gene encodes CDR1 PRHDT and CDR2 FYEKMQ (reference sequence). The CDR3 runs 17 residues. This clonotype was recorded a few times. The gene calls are TRBV13 and TRBJ2-1; D uncertain. The sample comprised blood. This sequence was found in a woman in her 30s with Graves' ophthalmopathy. CDR3 sequence: CASSPPLSASNRREQFF. The CDR3 DNA reads as TGTGCCAGCAGCCCACCTCTCTCGGCTAGTAATCGACGAGAGCAGTTCTTC.